Listed here is a single T cell receptor (beta chain). Its antigen is undetermined. PCR was performed using 60 Vbeta and 13 Jbeta primers. Generated by immunoSEQ multiplex PCR, the TCRdb table keeps only in-frame clones and is missing some. Here the sample spans 75,000 to 100,000 clones, around 77% being singletons. The CDR3 is 15 residues long. V was shortened by 5 bases and J by 7 bases, with 15 bases between the two germline ends. The germline CDR1 and CDR2 sequences are SEHNR and FQNEAQ (reference sequence). The entry originates in a study of cytomegalovirus exposure and HLA in healthy donors. Regarding the study as a whole: TRBV6-2, TRBV6-3 and some other V segments were unresolvable in 87-base-pair reads. Roughly uniform sequencing depth across donors was assumed, possibly incorrectly.

Material for sequencing was PBMCs. This sequence joins TRBV7-9 and TRBJ1-6; D uncertain. The TCR originated in a man in his forties in good health and CMV-seronegative. In nucleotides, the CDR3 is TGTGCCAGCAGCCCCGTTAGAAGTACCAATTCACCCCTCCACTTT. Translated: CASSPVRSTNSPLHF.